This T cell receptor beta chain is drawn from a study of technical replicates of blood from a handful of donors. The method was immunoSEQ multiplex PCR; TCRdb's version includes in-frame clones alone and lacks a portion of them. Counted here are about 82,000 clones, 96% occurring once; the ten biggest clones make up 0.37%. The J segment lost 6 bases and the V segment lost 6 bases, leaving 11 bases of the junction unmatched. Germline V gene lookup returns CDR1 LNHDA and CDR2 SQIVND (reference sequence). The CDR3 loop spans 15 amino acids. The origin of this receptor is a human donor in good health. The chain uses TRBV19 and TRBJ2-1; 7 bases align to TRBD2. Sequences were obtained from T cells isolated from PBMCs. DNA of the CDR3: TGTGCCAGTAGCGACCCGGGGGGTTGGCGCAATGAGCAGTTCTTC. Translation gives CASSDPGGWRNEQFF.